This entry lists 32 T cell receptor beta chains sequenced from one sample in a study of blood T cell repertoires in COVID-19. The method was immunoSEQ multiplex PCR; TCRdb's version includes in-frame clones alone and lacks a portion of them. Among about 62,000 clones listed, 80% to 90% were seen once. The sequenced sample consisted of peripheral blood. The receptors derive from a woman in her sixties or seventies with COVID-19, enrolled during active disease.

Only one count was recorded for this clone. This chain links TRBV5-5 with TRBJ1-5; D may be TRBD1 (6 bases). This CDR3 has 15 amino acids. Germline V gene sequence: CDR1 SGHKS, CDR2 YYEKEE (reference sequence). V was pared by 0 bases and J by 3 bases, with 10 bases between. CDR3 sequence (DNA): TGTGCCAGCAGCTTGGTTCAGGGGCCCAATCAGCCCCAGCATTTT. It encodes CASSLVQGPNQPQHF.

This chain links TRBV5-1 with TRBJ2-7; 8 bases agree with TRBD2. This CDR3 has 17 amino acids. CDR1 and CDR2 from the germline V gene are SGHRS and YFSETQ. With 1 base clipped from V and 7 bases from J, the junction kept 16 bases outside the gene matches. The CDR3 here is CASSLTKTGTRTGEQYF. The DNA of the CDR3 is TGCGCCAGCAGCTTGACCAAGACCGGGACTAGGACTGGTGAGCAGTACTTC.

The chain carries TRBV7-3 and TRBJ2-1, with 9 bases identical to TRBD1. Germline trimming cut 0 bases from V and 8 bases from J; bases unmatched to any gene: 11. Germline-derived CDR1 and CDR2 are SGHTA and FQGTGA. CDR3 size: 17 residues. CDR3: CASSLTVLTGGFYEQFF. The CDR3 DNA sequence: TGTGCCAGCAGCTTAACAGTACTAACAGGGGGCTTCTATGAGCAGTTCTTC.

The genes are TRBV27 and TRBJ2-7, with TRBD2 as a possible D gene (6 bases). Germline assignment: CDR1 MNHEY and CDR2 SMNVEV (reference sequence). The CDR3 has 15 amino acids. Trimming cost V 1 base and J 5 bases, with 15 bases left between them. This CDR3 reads CASSLFGGLGDEQYF. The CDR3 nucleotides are TGTGCCAGCAGTTTATTTGGAGGGCTCGGCGACGAGCAGTACTTC.

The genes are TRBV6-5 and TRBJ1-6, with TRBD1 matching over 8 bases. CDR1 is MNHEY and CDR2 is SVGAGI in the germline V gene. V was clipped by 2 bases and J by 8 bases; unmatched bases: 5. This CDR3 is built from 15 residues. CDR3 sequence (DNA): TGTGCCAGCAGTTACCGGGACAGGTTTGATTCACCCCTCCACTTT. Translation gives CASSYRDRFDSPLHF.

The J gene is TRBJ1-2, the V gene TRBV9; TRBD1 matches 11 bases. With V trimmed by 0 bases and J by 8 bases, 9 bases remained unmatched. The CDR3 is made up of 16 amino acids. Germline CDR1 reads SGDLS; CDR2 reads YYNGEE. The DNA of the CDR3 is TGTGCCAGCAGCGTAGAGGACGGACAGGGGGCTGAAGGCTACACCTTC. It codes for CASSVEDGQGAEGYTF.

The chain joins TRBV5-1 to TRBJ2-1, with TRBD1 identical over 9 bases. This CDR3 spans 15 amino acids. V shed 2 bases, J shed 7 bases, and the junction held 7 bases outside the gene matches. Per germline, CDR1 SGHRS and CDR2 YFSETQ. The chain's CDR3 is CASSLTGGRWNEQFF. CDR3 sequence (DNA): TGCGCCAGCAGCTTAACAGGGGGCAGGTGGAATGAGCAGTTCTTC.

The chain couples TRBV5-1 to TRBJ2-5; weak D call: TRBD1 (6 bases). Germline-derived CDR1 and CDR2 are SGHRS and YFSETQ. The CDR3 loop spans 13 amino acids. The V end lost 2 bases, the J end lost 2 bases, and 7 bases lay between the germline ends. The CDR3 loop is CASSLQGQETQYF. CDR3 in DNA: TGCGCCAGCAGCTTACAGGGTCAAGAGACCCAGTACTTC.

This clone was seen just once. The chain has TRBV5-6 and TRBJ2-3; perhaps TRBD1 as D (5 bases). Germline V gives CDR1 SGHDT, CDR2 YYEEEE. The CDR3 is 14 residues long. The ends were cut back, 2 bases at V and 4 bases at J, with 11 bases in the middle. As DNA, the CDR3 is TGTGCCAGCAGCTTTGGCAGGGCATCAGATACGCAGTATTTT. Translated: CASSFGRASDTQYF. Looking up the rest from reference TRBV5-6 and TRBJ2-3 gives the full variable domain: DAGVTQSPTHLIKTRGQQVTLRCSPKSGHDTVSWYQQALGQGPQFIFQYYEEEERQRGNFPDRFSGHQFPNYSSELNVNALLLGDSALYLCASSFGRASDTQYFGPGTRLTVL.

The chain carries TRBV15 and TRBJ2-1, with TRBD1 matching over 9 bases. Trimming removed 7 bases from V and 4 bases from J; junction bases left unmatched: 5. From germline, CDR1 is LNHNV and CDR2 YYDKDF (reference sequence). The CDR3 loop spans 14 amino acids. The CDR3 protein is CATTFGTGYNEQFF. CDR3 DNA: TGTGCCACCACATTCGGGACAGGGTACAATGAGCAGTTCTTC.

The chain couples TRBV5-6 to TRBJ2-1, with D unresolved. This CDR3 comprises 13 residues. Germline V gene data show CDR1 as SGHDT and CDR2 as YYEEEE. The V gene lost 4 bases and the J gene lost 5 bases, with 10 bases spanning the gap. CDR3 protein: CASSKLAHNEQFF. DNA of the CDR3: TGTGCCAGCAGCAAATTGGCCCACAATGAGCAGTTCTTC.

CDR3 in amino acids: CAWRFSSPLHF. The CDR3 nucleotides read TGTGCCTGGAGATTCTCCTCACCCCTCCACTTT. The chain recombines TRBV30 with TRBJ1-6; D remains ambiguous. Trimming shortened V by 3 bases and J by 10 bases, and 7 bases separated the two germline ends. The CDR3 has 11 amino acids. Germline lookup yields CDR1 GTSNPN and CDR2 SVGIG (reference sequence).

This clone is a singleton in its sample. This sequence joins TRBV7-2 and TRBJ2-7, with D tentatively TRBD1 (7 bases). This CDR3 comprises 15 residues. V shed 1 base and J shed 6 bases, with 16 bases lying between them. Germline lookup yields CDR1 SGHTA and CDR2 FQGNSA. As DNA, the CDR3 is TGTGCCAGCAGCTTAGGTAGCAGGGGGGCCGGCGAGCAGTACTTC. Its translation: CASSLGSRGAGEQYF.

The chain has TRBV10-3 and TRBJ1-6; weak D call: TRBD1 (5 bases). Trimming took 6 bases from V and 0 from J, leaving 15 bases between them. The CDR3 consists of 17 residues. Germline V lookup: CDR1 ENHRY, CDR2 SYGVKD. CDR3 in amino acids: CAISEAGLGSYNSPLHF. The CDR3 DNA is TGTGCCATCAGCGAAGCAGGGCTAGGCTCCTATAATTCACCCCTCCACTTT.

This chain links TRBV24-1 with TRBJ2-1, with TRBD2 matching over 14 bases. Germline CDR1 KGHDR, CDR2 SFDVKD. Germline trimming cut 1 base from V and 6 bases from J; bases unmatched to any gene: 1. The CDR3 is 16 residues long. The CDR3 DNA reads TGTGCCACCAGTGATTTTGGGACTAGCGGGAGCAATGAGCAGTTCTTC. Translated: CATSDFGTSGSNEQFF.

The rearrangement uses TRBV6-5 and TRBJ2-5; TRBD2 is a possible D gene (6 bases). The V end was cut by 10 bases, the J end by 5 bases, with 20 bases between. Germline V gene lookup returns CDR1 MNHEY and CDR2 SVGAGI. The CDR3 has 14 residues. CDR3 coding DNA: TGTGCCACCAGGCTAGCGTTCGATACGGAGACCCAGTACTTC. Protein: CATRLAFDTETQYF.

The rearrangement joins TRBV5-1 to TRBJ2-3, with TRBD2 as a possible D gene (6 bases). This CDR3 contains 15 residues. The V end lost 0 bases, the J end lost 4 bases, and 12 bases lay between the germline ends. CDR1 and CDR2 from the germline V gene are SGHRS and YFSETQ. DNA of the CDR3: TGCGCCAGCAGCTTGGAACTAGCTAGGGCAGATACGCAGTATTTT. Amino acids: CASSLELARADTQYF.

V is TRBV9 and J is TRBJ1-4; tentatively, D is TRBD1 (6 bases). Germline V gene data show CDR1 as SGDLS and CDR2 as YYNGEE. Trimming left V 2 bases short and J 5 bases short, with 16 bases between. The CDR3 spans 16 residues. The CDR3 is CASSVAPGGRNEKLFF. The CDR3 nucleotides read TGTGCCAGCAGCGTGGCCCCGGGGGGCCGCAATGAAAAACTGTTTTTT.

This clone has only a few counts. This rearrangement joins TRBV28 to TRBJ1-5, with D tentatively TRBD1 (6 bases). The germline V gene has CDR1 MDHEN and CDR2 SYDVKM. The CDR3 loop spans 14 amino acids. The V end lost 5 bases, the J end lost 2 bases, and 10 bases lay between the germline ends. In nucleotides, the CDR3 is TGTGCCAGCAGTCTACCAGGGGGCAATCAGCCCCAGCATTTT. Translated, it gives CASSLPGGNQPQHF.

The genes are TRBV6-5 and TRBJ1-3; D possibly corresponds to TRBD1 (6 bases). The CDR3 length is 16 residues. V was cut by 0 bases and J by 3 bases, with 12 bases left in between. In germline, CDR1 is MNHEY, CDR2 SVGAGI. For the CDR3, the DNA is TGTGCCAGCAGTTACTCTATAACAGGGAATGGAAACACCATATATTTT. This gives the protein CASSYSITGNGNTIYF.

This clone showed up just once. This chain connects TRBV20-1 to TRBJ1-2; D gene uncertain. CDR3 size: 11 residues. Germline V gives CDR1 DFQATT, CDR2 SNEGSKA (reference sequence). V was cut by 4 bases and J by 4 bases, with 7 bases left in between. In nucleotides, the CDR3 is TGCAGTGCTACAGGTCTCTATGGCTACACCTTC. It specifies CSATGLYGYTF.

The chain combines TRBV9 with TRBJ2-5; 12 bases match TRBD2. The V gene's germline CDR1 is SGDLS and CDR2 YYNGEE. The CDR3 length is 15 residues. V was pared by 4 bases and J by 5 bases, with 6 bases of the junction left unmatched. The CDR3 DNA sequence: TGTGCCAGCAGCATTCGACTAGCGGGAGACGAGACCCAGTACTTC. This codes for CASSIRLAGDETQYF.

The CDR3 sequence: CASSFLTTDTDTQYF. CDR3 sequence (DNA): TGTGCCAGCAGCTTCTTAACTACCGACACAGATACGCAGTATTTT. The chain is built from TRBV5-4 and TRBJ2-3; no definite D call. CDR3 size: 15 residues. V lost 2 bases and J 2 bases, leaving 12 bases between the germline ends. Per germline, CDR1 SGHNT and CDR2 YYREEE (reference sequence).

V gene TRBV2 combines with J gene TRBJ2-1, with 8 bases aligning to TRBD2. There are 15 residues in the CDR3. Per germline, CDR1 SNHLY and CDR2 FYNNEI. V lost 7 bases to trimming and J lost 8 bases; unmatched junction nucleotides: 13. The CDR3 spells CASTPSSGINDEQFF. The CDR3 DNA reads TGTGCCAGCACTCCGAGTAGCGGGATCAACGATGAGCAGTTCTTC.

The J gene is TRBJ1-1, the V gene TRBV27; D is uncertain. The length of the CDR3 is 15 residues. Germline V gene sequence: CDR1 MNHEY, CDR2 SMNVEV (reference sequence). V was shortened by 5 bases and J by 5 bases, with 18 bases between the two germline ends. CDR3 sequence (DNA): TGTGCCAGCAGTCCCTCCGGCGGAGGGATTACTGAAGCTTTCTTT. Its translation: CASSPSGGGITEAFF.

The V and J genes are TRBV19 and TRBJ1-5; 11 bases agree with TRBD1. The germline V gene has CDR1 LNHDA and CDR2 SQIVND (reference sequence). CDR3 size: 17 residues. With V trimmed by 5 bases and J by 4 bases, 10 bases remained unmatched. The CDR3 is CASSLGQGALQNQPQHF. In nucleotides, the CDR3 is TGTGCCAGTAGTTTAGGACAGGGGGCGCTTCAGAATCAGCCCCAGCATTTT.

CDR3 amino acids: CAILSLGSEAFF. Here the CDR3 DNA reads TGTGCCATCCTATCCCTAGGGAGTGAAGCTTTCTTT. This sequence joins TRBV6-6 and TRBJ1-1; no definite D call. Trimming left V 10 bases short and J 7 bases short, with 16 bases between. CDR3 length: 12 amino acids. CDR1 and CDR2 from the germline V gene are MNHNY and SVGAGI (reference sequence).

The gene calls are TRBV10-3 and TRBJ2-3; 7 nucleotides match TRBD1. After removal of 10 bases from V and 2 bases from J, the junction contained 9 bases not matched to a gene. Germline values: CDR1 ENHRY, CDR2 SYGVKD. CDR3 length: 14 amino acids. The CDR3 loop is CATKTGSNTDTQYF. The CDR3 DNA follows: TGTGCCACCAAGACAGGGTCCAACACAGATACGCAGTATTTT.

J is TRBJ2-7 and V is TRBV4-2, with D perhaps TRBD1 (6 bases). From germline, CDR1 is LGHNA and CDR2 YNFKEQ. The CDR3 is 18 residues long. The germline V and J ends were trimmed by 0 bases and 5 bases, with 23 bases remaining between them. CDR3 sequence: CASSQDRGSPDRQHEQYF. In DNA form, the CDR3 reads TGTGCCAGCAGCCAAGATCGGGGCTCCCCCGACAGGCAGCACGAGCAGTACTTC.

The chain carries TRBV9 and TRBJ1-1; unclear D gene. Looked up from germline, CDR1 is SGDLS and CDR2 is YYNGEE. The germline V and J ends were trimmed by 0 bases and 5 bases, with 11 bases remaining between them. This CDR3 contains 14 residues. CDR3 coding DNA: TGTGCCAGCAGCGTAGTGAGGGTCCCGACTGAAGCTTTCTTT. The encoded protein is CASSVVRVPTEAFF.

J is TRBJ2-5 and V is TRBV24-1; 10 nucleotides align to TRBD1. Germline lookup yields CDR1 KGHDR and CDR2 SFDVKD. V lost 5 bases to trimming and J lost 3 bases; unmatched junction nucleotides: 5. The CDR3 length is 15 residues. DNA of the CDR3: TGTGCCACCAGTGGCTCCGGGACAGGGGAAGAGACCCAGTACTTC. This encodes CATSGSGTGEETQYF.

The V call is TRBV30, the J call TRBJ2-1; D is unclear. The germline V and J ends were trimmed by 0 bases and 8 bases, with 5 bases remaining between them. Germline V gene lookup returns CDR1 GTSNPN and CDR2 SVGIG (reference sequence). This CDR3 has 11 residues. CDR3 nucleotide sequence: TGTGCCTGGAGTGTATCTCATGAGCAGTTCTTC. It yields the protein CAWSVSHEQFF.